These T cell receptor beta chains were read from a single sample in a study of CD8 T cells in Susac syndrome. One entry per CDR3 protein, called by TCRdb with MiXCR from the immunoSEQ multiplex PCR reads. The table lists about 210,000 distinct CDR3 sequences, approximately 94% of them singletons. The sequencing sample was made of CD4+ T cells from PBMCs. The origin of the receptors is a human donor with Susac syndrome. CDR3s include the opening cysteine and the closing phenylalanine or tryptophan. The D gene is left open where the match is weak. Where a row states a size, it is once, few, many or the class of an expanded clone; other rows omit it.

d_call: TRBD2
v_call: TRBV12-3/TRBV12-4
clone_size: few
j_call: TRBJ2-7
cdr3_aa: CASSLAGASYEQYF
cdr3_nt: TGTGCCAGCAGTCTAGCGGGGGCCTCCTACGAGCAGTACTTC

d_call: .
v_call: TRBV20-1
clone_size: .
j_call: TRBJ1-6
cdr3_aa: CSARVGFIRSPLHF
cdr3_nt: TGCAGTGCTAGAGTGGGGTTTATTAGATCACCCCTCCACTTT

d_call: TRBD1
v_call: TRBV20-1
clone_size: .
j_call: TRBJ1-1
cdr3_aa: CRVDRGYTEAFF
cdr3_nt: TGCAGGGTCGACAGGGGATACACTGAAGCTTTCTTT

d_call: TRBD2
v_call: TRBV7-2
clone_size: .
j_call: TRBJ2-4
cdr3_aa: CASSSEGLAGENF
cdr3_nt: TGTGCCAGCAGCTCCGAAGGACTAGCGGGGGAAAACTTC

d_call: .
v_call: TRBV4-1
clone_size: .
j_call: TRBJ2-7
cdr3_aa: CASSQHPVRVQDEQYF
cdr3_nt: TGCGCCAGCAGCCAACACCCGGTGAGAGTCCAAGACGAGCAGTACTTC

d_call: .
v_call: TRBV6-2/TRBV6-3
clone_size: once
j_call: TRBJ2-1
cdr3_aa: CASSYLRGAGSEQFF
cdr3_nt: TGTGCCAGCAGTTACTTGAGAGGGGCAGGGAGTGAGCAGTTCTTC

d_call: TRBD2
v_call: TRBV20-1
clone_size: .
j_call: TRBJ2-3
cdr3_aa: CSARDPAGGLTDTQYF
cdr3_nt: TGCAGTGCTAGAGATCCAGCGGGGGGACTCACAGATACGCAGTATTTT

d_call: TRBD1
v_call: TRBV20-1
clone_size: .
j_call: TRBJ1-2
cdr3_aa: CSASSEGTGYGYTF
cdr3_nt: TGCAGTGCTAGCAGCGAAGGGACAGGCTATGGCTACACCTTC

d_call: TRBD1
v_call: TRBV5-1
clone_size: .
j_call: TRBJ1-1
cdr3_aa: CASSLDGQAGEAFF
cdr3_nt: TGCGCCAGCAGCCTCGACGGACAGGCGGGCGAAGCTTTCTTT

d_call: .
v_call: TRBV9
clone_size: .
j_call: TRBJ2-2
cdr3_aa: CASSVVMDTGELFF
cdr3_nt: TGTGCCAGCAGCGTAGTTATGGACACCGGGGAGCTGTTTTTT

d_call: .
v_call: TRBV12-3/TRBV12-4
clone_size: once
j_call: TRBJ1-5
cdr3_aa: CASSLRFDGNQPQHF
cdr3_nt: TGTGCCAGCAGCCTAAGGTTCGACGGAAATCAGCCCCAGCATTTT

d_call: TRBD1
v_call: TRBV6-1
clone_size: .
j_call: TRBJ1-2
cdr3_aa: CASRPGGFDGYTF
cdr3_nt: TGTGCCAGCAGACCAGGGGGTTTCGATGGCTACACCTTC

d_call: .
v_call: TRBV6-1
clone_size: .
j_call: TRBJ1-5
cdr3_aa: CASSDRVGNQPQHF
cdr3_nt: TGTGCCAGCAGTGACAGGGTGGGCAATCAGCCCCAGCATTTT

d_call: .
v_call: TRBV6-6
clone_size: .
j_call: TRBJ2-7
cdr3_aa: CASSPEGKGGGEQYF
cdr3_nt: TGTGCCAGCAGTCCAGAGGGGAAGGGGGGCGGAGAGCAGTACTTC

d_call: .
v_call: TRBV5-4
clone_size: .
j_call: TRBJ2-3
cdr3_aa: CASSSFSRADTQYF
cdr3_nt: TGTGCCAGCAGCTCATTCTCCAGGGCAGATACGCAGTATTTT

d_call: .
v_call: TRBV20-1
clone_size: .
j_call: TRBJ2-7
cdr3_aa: CSARDTAQDSYEQYF
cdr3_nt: TGCAGTGCTAGAGATACCGCACAGGACTCCTACGAGCAGTACTTC

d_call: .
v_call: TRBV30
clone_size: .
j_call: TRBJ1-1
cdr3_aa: CAWSVSRTDTEAFF
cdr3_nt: TGTGCCTGGAGTGTATCCCGGACGGACACTGAAGCTTTCTTT

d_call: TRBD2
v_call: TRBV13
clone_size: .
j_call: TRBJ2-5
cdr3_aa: CASSSLAGISETQYF
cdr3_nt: TGTGCCAGCAGCTCGCTAGCGGGGATTTCGGAGACCCAGTACTTC

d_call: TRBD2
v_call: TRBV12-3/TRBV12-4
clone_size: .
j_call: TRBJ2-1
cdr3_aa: CASKAGISYNEQFF
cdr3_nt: TGTGCCAGCAAAGCGGGGATCTCCTACAATGAGCAGTTCTTC

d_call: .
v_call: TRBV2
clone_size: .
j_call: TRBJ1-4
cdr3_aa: CASSFQDNEKLFF
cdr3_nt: TGTGCCAGCTCATTCCAGGATAATGAAAAACTGTTTTTT

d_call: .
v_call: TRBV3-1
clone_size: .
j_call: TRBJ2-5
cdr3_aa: CASSPTPKVRETQYF
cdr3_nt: TGTGCCAGCAGCCCCACCCCTAAGGTCCGAGAGACCCAGTACTTC

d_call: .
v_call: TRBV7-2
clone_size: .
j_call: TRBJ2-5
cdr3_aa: CASSLVAREETQYF
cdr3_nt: TGTGCCAGCAGCTTAGTGGCTAGGGAAGAGACCCAGTACTTC

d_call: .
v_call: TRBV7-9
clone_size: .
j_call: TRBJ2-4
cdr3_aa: CASSLPLRVAKNIQYF
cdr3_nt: TGTGCCAGCAGCTTACCACTGAGGGTAGCCAAAAACATTCAGTACTTC

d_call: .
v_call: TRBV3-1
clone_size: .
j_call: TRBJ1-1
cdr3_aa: CASSQDSGVIQVEAFF
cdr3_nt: TGTGCCAGCAGCCAAGATAGCGGGGTAATCCAGGTTGAAGCTTTCTTT

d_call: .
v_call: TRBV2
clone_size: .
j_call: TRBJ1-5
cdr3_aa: CASSVRGNSNQPQHF
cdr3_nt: TGTGCCAGCAGTGTTAGGGGGAATAGCAATCAGCCCCAGCATTTT

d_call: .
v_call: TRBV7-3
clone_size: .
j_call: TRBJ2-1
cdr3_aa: CASSLRRGFGNEQFF
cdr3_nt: TGTGCCAGCAGCTTACGGCGGGGTTTTGGCAATGAGCAGTTCTTC

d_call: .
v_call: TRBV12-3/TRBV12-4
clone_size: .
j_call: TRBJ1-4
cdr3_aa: CADRGDFNEKLFF
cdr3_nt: TGTGCGGACCGAGGGGACTTTAATGAAAAACTGTTTTTT

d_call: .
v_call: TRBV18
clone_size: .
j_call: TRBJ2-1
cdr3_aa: CASSSWAGTYNEQFF
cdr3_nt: TGTGCCAGCTCGAGTTGGGCTGGCACCTACAATGAGCAGTTCTTC

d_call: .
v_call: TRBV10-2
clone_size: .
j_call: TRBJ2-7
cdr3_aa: CASSESLRAYSYEQYF
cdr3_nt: TGCGCCAGCAGTGAGAGTCTCAGGGCCTACTCCTACGAGCAGTACTTC

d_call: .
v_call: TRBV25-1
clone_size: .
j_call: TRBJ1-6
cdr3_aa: CASSATASSLHF
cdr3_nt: TGTGCCAGCAGTGCTACAGCATCTTCCCTCCACTTT

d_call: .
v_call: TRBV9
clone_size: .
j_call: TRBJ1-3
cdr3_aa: CASSSNPSPGSGNTIYF
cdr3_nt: TGTGCCAGCAGCTCCAACCCTTCCCCGGGCTCTGGAAACACCATATATTTT

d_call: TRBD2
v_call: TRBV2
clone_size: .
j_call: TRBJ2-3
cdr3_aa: CASSAETSGGQDTQYF
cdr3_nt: TGTGCCAGCAGTGCGGAGACTAGCGGGGGGCAAGATACGCAGTATTTT

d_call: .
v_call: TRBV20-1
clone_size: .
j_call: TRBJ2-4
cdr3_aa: CSARVGGNIQYF
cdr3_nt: TGCAGTGCTAGAGTAGGGGGAAACATTCAGTACTTC

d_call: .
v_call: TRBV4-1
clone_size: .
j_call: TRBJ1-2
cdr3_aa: CASSQDLVTDGYTF
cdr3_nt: TGCGCCAGCAGCCAAGATTTGGTGACGGACGGCTACACCTTC

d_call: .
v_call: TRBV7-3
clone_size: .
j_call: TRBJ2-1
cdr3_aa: CASSLNREAYNEQFF
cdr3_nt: TGTGCCAGCAGCCTAAACAGGGAGGCCTACAATGAGCAGTTCTTC

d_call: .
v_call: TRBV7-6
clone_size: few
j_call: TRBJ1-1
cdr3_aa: CASSLVDSGNTEAFF
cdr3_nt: TGTGCCAGCAGCTTAGTGGACAGCGGGAACACTGAAGCTTTCTTT

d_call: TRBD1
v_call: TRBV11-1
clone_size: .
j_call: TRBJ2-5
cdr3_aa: CASSRDPGQGAIGASGTQYF
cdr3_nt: TGTGCCAGCAGCAGGGATCCGGGACAGGGGGCGATCGGTGCGTCGGGGACCCAGTACTTC

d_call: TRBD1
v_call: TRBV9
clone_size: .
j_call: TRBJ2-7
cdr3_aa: CASSVEGQGLHEQYF
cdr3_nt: TGTGCCAGCAGCGTAGAGGGACAGGGACTCCACGAGCAGTACTTC

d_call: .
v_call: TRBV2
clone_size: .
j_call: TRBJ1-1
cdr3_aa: CASRGTVNTEAFF
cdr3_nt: TGTGCCAGCAGAGGGACGGTGAACACTGAAGCTTTCTTT

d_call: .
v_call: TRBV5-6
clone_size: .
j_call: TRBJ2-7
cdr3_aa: CASSDLRGGRAYEQYF
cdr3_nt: TGTGCCAGCAGTGACCTGAGGGGAGGTCGGGCTTACGAGCAGTACTTC

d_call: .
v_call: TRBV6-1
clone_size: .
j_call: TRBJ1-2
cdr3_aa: CASSEIPALTF
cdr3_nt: TGTGCCAGCAGTGAAATACCGGCCTTGACCTTC

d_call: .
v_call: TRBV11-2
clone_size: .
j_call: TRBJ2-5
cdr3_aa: CASSIHPGQETQYF
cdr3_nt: TGTGCCAGCAGCATACACCCGGGTCAAGAGACCCAGTACTTC

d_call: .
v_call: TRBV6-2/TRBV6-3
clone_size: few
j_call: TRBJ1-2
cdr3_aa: CASSYSSDGGYTF
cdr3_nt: TGTGCCAGCAGTTACTCGAGTGACGGCGGCTACACCTTC

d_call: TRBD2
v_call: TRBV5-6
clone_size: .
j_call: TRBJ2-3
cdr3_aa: CASSLGALAGTDTQYF
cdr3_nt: TGTGCCAGCAGCTTGGGGGCACTAGCGGGCACAGATACGCAGTATTTT

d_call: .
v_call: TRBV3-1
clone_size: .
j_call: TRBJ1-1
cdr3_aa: CASSQPQTARTEAFF
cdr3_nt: TGTGCCAGCAGCCAGCCGCAAACAGCGCGCACTGAAGCTTTCTTT

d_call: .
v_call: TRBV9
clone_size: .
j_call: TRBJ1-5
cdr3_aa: CASSKQPTGNQHF
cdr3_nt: TGTGCCAGCAGCAAACAACCGACCGGGAACCAGCATTTT

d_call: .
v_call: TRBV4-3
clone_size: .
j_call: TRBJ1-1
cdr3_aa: CASSERRGLGTEAFF
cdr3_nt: TGCGCCAGCAGCGAAAGGCGGGGGCTTGGCACTGAAGCTTTCTTT

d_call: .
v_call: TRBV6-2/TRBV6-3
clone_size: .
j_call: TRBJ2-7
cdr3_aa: CASNAWMGHSNEQYF
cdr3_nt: TGTGCCAGCAACGCGTGGATGGGACACTCAAACGAGCAGTACTTC

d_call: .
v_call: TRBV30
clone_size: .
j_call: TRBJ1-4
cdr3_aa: CAWSVSSNEKLFF
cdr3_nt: TGTGCCTGGAGTGTATCCAGTAATGAAAAACTGTTTTTT

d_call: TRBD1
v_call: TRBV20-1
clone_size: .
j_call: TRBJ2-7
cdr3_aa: CSAVDPAGGLPYEQYF
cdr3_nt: TGCAGTGCTGTGGACCCGGCAGGGGGTTTACCCTACGAGCAGTACTTC

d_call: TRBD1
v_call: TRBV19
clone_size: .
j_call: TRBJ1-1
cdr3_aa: CATWTGRAEAFF
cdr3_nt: TGTGCCACGTGGACAGGGCGGGCTGAAGCTTTCTTT

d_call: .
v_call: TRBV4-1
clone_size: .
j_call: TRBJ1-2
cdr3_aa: CASSQEMLWGGYTF
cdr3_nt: TGCGCCAGCAGCCAAGAGATGCTATGGGGAGGCTACACCTTC

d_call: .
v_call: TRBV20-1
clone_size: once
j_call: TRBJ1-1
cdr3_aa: CSARATGTRAFF
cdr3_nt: TGCAGTGCTAGGGCGACCGGGACTAGGGCTTTCTTT

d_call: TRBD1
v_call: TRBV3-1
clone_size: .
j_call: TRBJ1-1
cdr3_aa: CASSQYGDRDTEAFF
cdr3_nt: TGTGCCAGCAGCCAATACGGGGACAGGGACACTGAAGCTTTCTTT